Listed below are T cell receptor beta chains from one sample, sequenced in a study of T-cell memory formation after mild COVID-19. TCRdb re-called the 5' RACE reads with MiXCR, one entry per CDR3 protein. The table shows about 600,000 distinct CDR3 sequences, with less than 25% occurring only once. The material sequenced was PBMCs or a T cell subset sorted from them (not recorded which). These receptors were obtained from an adult woman who had mild COVID-19 (a few samples of this study predate the infection). Cell type and time point are not known. The CDR3 runs from the conserved cysteine through the conserved F or W. Fields, in order: clone size, CDR3 length, V gene, J gene, D gene, CDR3 DNA, CDR3 protein. D genes are given only for firm matches. Part of the rows lack a size; the others show once, few, many or a class for expanded clones.

>-|15|TRBV2|TRBJ2-7|-
TGTGCCAGCAGTGAAGCGCTTAACAGAGCCTACGAGCAGTACTTC
CASSEALNRAYEQYF
>-|17|TRBV6-7|TRBJ2-1|TRBD2
TGTGCCAGCAGTTACCATTCGGGACTAGCGGGAGAGGATGAGCAGTTCTTC
CASSYHSGLAGEDEQFF
>-|19|TRBV24-1|TRBJ2-2|TRBD2
TGTGCCACCAGTGATCAACTAGCGGGTAATGGCGGGTTCGCCGGGGAGCTGTTTTTT
CATSDQLAGNGGFAGELFF
>many|16|TRBV6-6|TRBJ2-1|-
TGTGCCAGCAGTTACAGCAGTTTGAGCTCCTACAATGAGCAGTTCTTC
CASSYSSLSSYNEQFF
>-|13|TRBV12-3/TRBV12-4|TRBJ2-3|-
TGTGCCAGCAGTTTCGTTAGATCGGATACGCAGTATTTT
CASSFVRSDTQYF
>few|16|TRBV11-2|TRBJ1-1|-
TGTGCCAGCAGCCCGCGGACGGGTGGTAACCCCACTGAAGCTTTCTTT
CASSPRTGGNPTEAFF
>-|11|TRBV29-1|TRBJ2-1|-
TGCAGCGTGGGGCAGTACAATGAGCAGTTCTTC
CSVGQYNEQFF
>few|15|TRBV7-8|TRBJ2-1|TRBD2
TGTGCCAGCAGCTTAGACTTAGCGGGCTACAATGAGCAGTTCTTC
CASSLDLAGYNEQFF
>-|15|TRBV18|TRBJ2-5|-
TGTGCCAGCTCACCAAGTCAAGCGTTACAAGAGACCCAGTACTTC
CASSPSQALQETQYF
>few|13|TRBV29-1|TRBJ2-2|-
TGCAGCGTTGACAGTCTGGGTACCGGGGAGCTGTTTTTT
CSVDSLGTGELFF
>-|11|TRBV29-1|TRBJ1-1|-
TGCAGCGTAGGGATGAACACTGAAGCTTTCTTT
CSVGMNTEAFF
>few|16|TRBV7-9|TRBJ2-1|-
TGTGCCAGCAGCTTAGCAGGAGGGCGCTCCTACAATGAGCAGTTCTTC
CASSLAGGRSYNEQFF
>-|14|TRBV7-2|TRBJ1-4|-
TGTGCCAGCAGCGCGCGCGGGTTTGATGAAAAACTGTTTTTT
CASSARGFDEKLFF
>many|13|TRBV12-3/TRBV12-4|TRBJ1-5|-
TGTGCCAGCAGTGGACAGAGCAATCAGCCCCAGCATTTT
CASSGQSNQPQHF
>few|15|TRBV5-5|TRBJ2-7|-
TGTGCCAGCAGCCTGGCTGGGGGCGAATTCTACGAGCAGTACTTC
CASSLAGGEFYEQYF
>many|14|TRBV7-6|TRBJ2-7|-
TGTGCCAGCAGCTTAGTCCAGGGTTCCTACGAGCAGTACTTC
CASSLVQGSYEQYF
>-|16|TRBV20-1|TRBJ1-6|-
TGCAGTGCTTCGTCGGGGTTTGGTTACTATAATTCACCCCTCCACTTT
CSASSGFGYYNSPLHF
>-|13|TRBV19|TRBJ1-3|-
TGTGCCAGTAGTACTCTACAGGGAAACACCATATATTTT
CASSTLQGNTIYF
>-|16|TRBV3-1|TRBJ2-7|-
TGTGCCAGCAGCTCCAGAACGGGGACTTTCCCCTACGAGCAGTACTTC
CASSSRTGTFPYEQYF
>medium-sized|15|TRBV3-1|TRBJ2-7|TRBD1
TGTGCCAGCAGCCAACCGGGACAGGGGTCCTACGAGCAGTACTTC
CASSQPGQGSYEQYF
>few|11|TRBV7-8|TRBJ2-5|-
TGTGCCAGCAGCCCCGCTCGGGCCCAGTACTTC
CASSPARAQYF
>-|14|TRBV19|TRBJ1-1|-
TGTGCCAGTAGGACGGACAGTTTGAACACTGAAGCTTTCTTT
CASRTDSLNTEAFF
>-|14|TRBV29-1|TRBJ2-1|-
TGCAGCGTTGAGCGGGCCAACTCCTACAATGAGCAGTTCTTC
CSVERANSYNEQFF
>few|14|TRBV3-1|TRBJ1-5|-
TGTGCCAGCAGCCAAGGATCGGGCTTGCAGCCCCAGCATTTT
CASSQGSGLQPQHF
>few|13|TRBV20-1|TRBJ2-7|-
TGCAGTGCTCCCGTAGGGTCCGGATCAAAGCAGTACTTC
CSAPVGSGSKQYF
>few|12|TRBV25-1|TRBJ1-5|-
TGTGCCAGCAGCGAAGGGTTGGAGCCCCAGCATTTT
CASSEGLEPQHF
>-|15|TRBV24-1|TRBJ1-6|-
TGTGCCACCAGTGAAGGGGGTTCCTATAATTCACCCCTCCACTTT
CATSEGGSYNSPLHF